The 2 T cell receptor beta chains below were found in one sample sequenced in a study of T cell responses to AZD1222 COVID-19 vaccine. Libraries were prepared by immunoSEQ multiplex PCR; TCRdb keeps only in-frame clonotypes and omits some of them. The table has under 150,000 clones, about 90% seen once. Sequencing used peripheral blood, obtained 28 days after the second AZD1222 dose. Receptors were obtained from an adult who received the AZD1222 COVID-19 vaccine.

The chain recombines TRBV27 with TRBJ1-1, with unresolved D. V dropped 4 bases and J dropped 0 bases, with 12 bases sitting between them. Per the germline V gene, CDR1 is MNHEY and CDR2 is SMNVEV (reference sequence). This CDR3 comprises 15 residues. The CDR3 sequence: CASSSMRVMNTEAFF. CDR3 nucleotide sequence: TGTGCCAGCAGTTCAATGAGGGTTATGAACACTGAAGCTTTCTTT.

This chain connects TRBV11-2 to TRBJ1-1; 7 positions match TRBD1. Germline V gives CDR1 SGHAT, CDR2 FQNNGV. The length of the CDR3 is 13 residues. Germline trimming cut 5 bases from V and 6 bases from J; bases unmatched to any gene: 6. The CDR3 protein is CASSPRGTAEAFF. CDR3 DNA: TGTGCCAGCAGCCCCAGGGGGACCGCTGAAGCTTTCTTT.